One and the same sample provided the 26 T cell receptor beta chains below, sequenced in a study of blood T cell repertoires in COVID-19. Data came from immunoSEQ multiplex PCR; TCRdb stores just in-frame clones and leaves some out. Of 350,000 to 450,000 clones detected, roughly nine tenths appear once; the ten largest clones hold around 0.86%. Material for sequencing was PBMCs or T cells enriched from blood (not recorded which). These receptors were taken from a woman aged 35 to 49 who had been exposed to COVID-19.

This CDR3 is CASSYTGQGVDEQYF. CDR3 DNA sequence: TGTGCCAGCAGTTACACGGGACAGGGCGTTGACGAGCAGTACTTC. The chain has TRBV6-2 or TRBV6-3 and TRBJ2-7; 9 bases agree with TRBD1. The CDR3 has 15 amino acids. Germline V gene data show CDR1 as MNHEY and CDR2 as SVGEGT. Trimming took 2 bases from V and 5 from J; bases not matched to a gene: 7.

The chain carries TRBV24-1 and TRBJ2-1; TRBD2 matches at 15 bases. The CDR3 loop spans 19 amino acids. Germline lookup yields CDR1 KGHDR and CDR2 SFDVKD. J lost 9 bases, V lost 3 bases, and 14 bases had no gene match. CDR3 in amino acids: CATSDATSGTSGRIGEQFF. In nucleotides, the CDR3 is TGTGCCACCAGTGATGCCACCTCCGGGACTAGCGGGAGGATTGGTGAGCAGTTCTTC.

The rearrangement links TRBV7-2 to TRBJ2-3; D is undetermined. This CDR3 has 11 residues. The germline CDR1 and CDR2 sequences are SGHTA and FQGNSA. Trimming removed 4 bases at V and 9 bases at J, with 8 bases between. The CDR3 DNA follows: TGTGCCAGCAGCTCCGTTCAGACGCAGTATTTT. This sequence encodes CASSSVQTQYF.

A single count supports this clone. This rearrangement joins TRBV12-5 to TRBJ1-3; a weak D match, TRBD1 (6 bases). The CDR3 covers 15 residues. The ends were cut back, 7 bases at V and 4 bases at J, with 17 bases in the middle. CDR1 is LGHNT, CDR2 FRNRAP, per germline. Here the CDR3 reads CASALAPGQGNTIYF. CDR3 nucleotides: TGTGCTAGTGCCCTTGCGCCGGGACAAGGAAACACCATATATTTT. The variable domain in full, completed from reference TRBV12-5 and TRBJ1-3, reads DARVTQTPRHKVTEMGQEVTMRCQPILGHNTVFWYRQTMMQGLELLAYFRNRAPLDDSGMPKDRFSAEMPDATLATLKIQPSEPRDSAVYFCASALAPGQGNTIYFGEGSWLTVV.

The chain employs TRBV5-1 and TRBJ1-6; 7 nucleotides align to TRBD1. Per germline, CDR1 SGHRS and CDR2 YFSETQ. The CDR3 contains 12 residues. J lost 16 bases, V lost 3 bases, and 7 bases had no gene match. The CDR3 spells CASSWSGTALHF. As DNA, the CDR3 is TGCGCCAGCAGCTGGTCGGGGACAGCGCTCCACTTT.

This CDR3 is CATSDGPTGQNEQFF. The CDR3 nucleotides are TGTGCCACCAGTGATGGGCCGACAGGTCAGAATGAGCAGTTCTTC. J is TRBJ2-1 and V is TRBV24-1; tentative D call: TRBD1 (6 bases). Germline V gives CDR1 KGHDR, CDR2 SFDVKD. Trimming stripped 3 bases from V and 7 bases from J, with 15 bases between. The CDR3 has 15 amino acids.

The chain uses TRBV19 and TRBJ2-2; 11 bases fit TRBD2. Germline loops: CDR1 LNHDA, CDR2 SQIVND (reference sequence). This CDR3 spans 17 amino acids. V shed 3 bases, J shed 0 bases, and the junction held 3 bases outside the gene matches. The CDR3 bases are TGTGCCAGTAGTATCCTACTAGCGGGGGCGAACACCGGGGAGCTGTTTTTT. Protein: CASSILLAGANTGELFF.

V usage is TRBV7-2 and J usage is TRBJ2-3; TRBD2 agrees at 7 bases. Trimming removed 5 bases from V and 0 bases from J; junction bases left unmatched: 5. Germline-derived CDR1 and CDR2 are SGHTA and FQGNSA. This CDR3 contains 15 residues. CDR3 residues: CASSQGRASTDTQYF. The DNA of the CDR3 is TGTGCCAGCAGCCAAGGGAGGGCCAGCACAGATACGCAGTATTTT.

This chain connects TRBV7-8 to TRBJ1-1, with 10 nucleotides matching TRBD1. CDR3 size: 15 residues. V lost 5 bases, J lost 6 bases, and 9 bases stayed unmatched. Germline V gene lookup returns CDR1 SGHVS and CDR2 FQNEAQ. This CDR3 is CASSRTNGQGAEAFF. DNA of the CDR3: TGTGCCAGCAGCCGCACCAACGGACAGGGGGCTGAAGCTTTCTTT.

This clone was seen a few times. The genes are TRBV12-5 and TRBJ1-5; 9 nucleotides match TRBD1. Germline CDR1 and CDR2: LGHNT and FRNRAP. V lost 6 bases and J lost 5; bases outside the gene matches: 5. The CDR3 is 14 amino acids. The CDR3 sequence: CASGPGQGYQPQHF. DNA for the CDR3: TGTGCTAGTGGCCCGGGACAGGGTTATCAGCCCCAGCATTTT.

The rearrangement uses TRBV5-5 and TRBJ2-3, with 7 bases aligning to TRBD1. The CDR3 totals 16 residues. The trim removed 5 bases at V and 0 bases at J, leaving 9 bases unmatched. Germline-derived CDR1 and CDR2 are SGHKS and YYEKEE (reference sequence). For the CDR3, the DNA is TGTGCCAGCAGTTTCACCACAGGGGTAAGCACAGATACGCAGTATTTT. Its translation is CASSFTTGVSTDTQYF.

The chain carries TRBV18 and TRBJ2-1; 7 bases align to TRBD2. Per the germline V gene, CDR1 is KGHSH and CDR2 is LQKENI. The trim removed 4 bases at V and 4 bases at J, leaving 1 base unmatched. This CDR3 is built from 13 residues. This CDR3 is CASSRGGYNEQFF. The CDR3 DNA reads as TGTGCCAGCTCACGGGGGGGTTACAATGAGCAGTTCTTC.

This chain uses TRBV4-2 with TRBJ2-5; D is undetermined. Germline-derived CDR1 and CDR2 are LGHNA and YNFKEQ. CDR3 length: 14 amino acids. The ends were cut back, 0 bases at V and 5 bases at J, with 10 bases in the middle. CDR3 DNA: TGTGCCAGCAGCCAAGATCGGCTAGAGGAGACCCAGTACTTC. This codes for CASSQDRLEETQYF.

V and J are TRBV6-5 and TRBJ1-5; possibly TRBD1 for D (6 bases). The CDR3 is 15 residues long. CDR1 and CDR2 from the germline V gene are MNHEY and SVGAGI. The ends were cut back, 0 bases at V and 6 bases at J, with 12 bases in the middle. The CDR3 sequence: CASSYSGQKSQPQHF. Here the CDR3 DNA reads TGTGCCAGCAGTTACTCGGGACAAAAAAGTCAGCCCCAGCATTTT.

This chain links TRBV27 with TRBJ2-4; TRBD2 agrees at 11 bases. This CDR3 region has 17 residues. With V trimmed by 4 bases and J by 0 bases, 5 bases remained unmatched. Germline V gene data show CDR1 as MNHEY and CDR2 as SMNVEV (reference sequence). The CDR3: CASSWASGGLAKNIQYF. The CDR3 coding sequence is TGTGCCAGCAGTTGGGCTAGCGGGGGGCTAGCCAAAAACATTCAGTACTTC.

Here the CDR3 reads CASSQGTGGGGYTF. The DNA for the CDR3 is TGTGCCAGCAGCCAAGGGACAGGTGGGGGTGGCTACACCTTC. The chain joins TRBV3-1 (or the pseudogene TRBV3-2) to TRBJ1-2; 7 bases are a match to TRBD1. The length of the CDR3 is 14 residues. J gave up 7 bases and V 1 base, and 6 bases lay outside the gene matches. Germline V gene sequence: CDR1 LGHDT, CDR2 YNNKEL (reference sequence).

The chain combines TRBV3-1 (or the pseudogene TRBV3-2) with TRBJ2-6; a possible D gene is TRBD2 (5 bases). There are 20 residues in the CDR3. Germline CDR1 LGHDT, CDR2 YNNKEL (reference sequence). The V end lost 4 bases, the J end lost 1 base, and 23 bases lay between the germline ends. The CDR3 nucleotides are TGTGCCAGCAGCCCCCGGGGTGGCGGCGGCCGGACTTCTGGGGCCAACGTCCTGACTTTC. This codes for CASSPRGGGGRTSGANVLTF.

This sequence joins TRBV2 and TRBJ1-2; 10 bases match TRBD1. CDR3 length equals 15 residues. The V and J ends lost 4 bases and 7 bases, in that order; junction bases with no gene match: 9. Germline CDR1 reads SNHLY; CDR2 reads FYNNEI. The CDR3, as DNA: TGTGCCAGCAGTGGGCGGGACAGGGGCGGAACTGGCTACACCTTC. Amino acids: CASSGRDRGGTGYTF.

This rearrangement joins TRBV30 to TRBJ1-5; D call uncertain. The CDR3 has 17 residues. Trimming pared 0 bases from V and 1 base from J, leaving 16 bases between. Looked up from germline, CDR1 is GTSNPN and CDR2 is SVGIG (reference sequence). The CDR3 sequence: CAWSVGEWRGSNQPQHF. The DNA of the CDR3 is TGTGCCTGGAGTGTAGGCGAATGGCGCGGCAGCAATCAGCCCCAGCATTTT.

The chain carries TRBV14 and TRBJ2-7; possible D gene TRBD2, 7 bases. The CDR3 sequence is 15 residues long. Trimming shortened V by 4 bases and J by 3 bases, and 16 bases separated the two germline ends. The germline gives CDR1 SGHDN, CDR2 FVKESK. DNA for the CDR3: TGTGCCAGCAGCCGTCAGGGGAGGGGGGTCTACGAGCAGTACTTC. Translation gives CASSRQGRGVYEQYF.

The chain uses TRBV30 and TRBJ1-3; 8 bases are shared with TRBD1. This CDR3 comprises 14 residues. V lost 5 bases, J lost 2 bases, and 5 bases stayed unmatched. Germline-derived CDR1 and CDR2 are GTSNPN and SVGIG (reference sequence). CDR3 sequence (DNA): TGTGCCTGGGGACAGGGCAAAACTGGAAACACCATATATTTT. As protein: CAWGQGKTGNTIYF.

The V call is TRBV5-5, the J call TRBJ2-7; a weak D match, TRBD1 (5 bases). The CDR3 runs to 13 residues. V lost 7 bases and J 4 bases, leaving 15 bases between the germline ends. Germline assignment: CDR1 SGHKS and CDR2 YYEKEE (reference sequence). The CDR3 loop reads CASWARVGYEQYF. The CDR3 region has the DNA TGTGCCAGCTGGGCCAGGGTTGGGTACGAGCAGTACTTC.

The J gene is TRBJ1-3, the V gene TRBV7-9, with TRBD1 matching 7 bases. Losses at the gene ends were 5 bases for V and 0 bases for J; bases not matched to a gene: 13. CDR3 length: 18 amino acids. Germline CDR1 is SEHNR and CDR2 is FQNEAQ (reference sequence). The CDR3 DNA reads as TGTGCCAGCAGCAAAGGGGCAGGGGGATCCCTCTCTGGAAACACCATATATTTT. Encoded protein: CASSKGAGGSLSGNTIYF.

The chain has TRBV29-1 and TRBJ1-2; 8 bases match TRBD1. Germline V gene data show CDR1 as SQVTM and CDR2 as ANQGSEA. The J segment lost 7 bases and the V segment lost 1 base, leaving 8 bases of the junction unmatched. This CDR3 has 14 amino acids. CDR3 nucleotides: TGCAGCGTTGAAGCTATACAGGGGGTTGGTGGCTACACCTTC. It is translated as CSVEAIQGVGGYTF.

The V and J genes are TRBV6-1 and TRBJ2-7, with no clear D. The germline V gene encodes CDR1 MNHNS and CDR2 SASEGT. The CDR3 totals 11 residues. The germline V and J ends were trimmed by 3 bases and 7 bases, with 7 bases remaining between them. The CDR3 DNA is TGTGCCAGCAGTGAGCCTCGGGAGCAGTACTTC. It codes for CASSEPREQYF.

The chain combines TRBV5-8 with TRBJ1-2; D gene ambiguous. CDR3 length: 14 amino acids. Germline-derived CDR1 and CDR2 are SGHTS and YDEGEE. The V end lost 1 base, the J end lost 4 bases, and 11 bases lay between the germline ends. The CDR3 is CASSLRVLSYGYTF. The CDR3 coding sequence is TGTGCCAGCAGCTTGCGGGTCCTCAGCTATGGCTACACCTTC.